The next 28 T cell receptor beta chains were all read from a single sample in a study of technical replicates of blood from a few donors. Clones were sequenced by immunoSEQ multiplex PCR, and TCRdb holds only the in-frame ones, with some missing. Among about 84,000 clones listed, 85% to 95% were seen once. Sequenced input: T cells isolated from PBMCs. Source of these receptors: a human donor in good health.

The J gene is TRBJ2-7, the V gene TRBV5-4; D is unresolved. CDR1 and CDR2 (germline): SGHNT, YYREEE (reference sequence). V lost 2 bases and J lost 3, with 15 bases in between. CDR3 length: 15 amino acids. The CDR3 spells CASSFLNPNGYEQYF. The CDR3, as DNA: TGTGCCAGCAGCTTTTTAAACCCGAACGGCTACGAGCAGTACTTC.

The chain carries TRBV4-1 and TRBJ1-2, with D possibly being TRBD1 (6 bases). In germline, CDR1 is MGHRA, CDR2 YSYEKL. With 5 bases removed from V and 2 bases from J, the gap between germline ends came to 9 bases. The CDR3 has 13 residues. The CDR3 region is CASSDTGNYGYTF. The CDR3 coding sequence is TGCGCCAGCAGCGATACAGGGAACTATGGCTACACCTTC.

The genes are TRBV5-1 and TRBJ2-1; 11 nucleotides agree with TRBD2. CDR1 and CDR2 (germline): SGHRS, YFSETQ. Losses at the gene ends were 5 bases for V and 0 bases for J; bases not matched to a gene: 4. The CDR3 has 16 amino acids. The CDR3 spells CASRSSGGSSYNEQFF. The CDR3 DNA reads TGCGCCAGCAGATCTAGCGGGGGGAGCTCCTACAATGAGCAGTTCTTC.

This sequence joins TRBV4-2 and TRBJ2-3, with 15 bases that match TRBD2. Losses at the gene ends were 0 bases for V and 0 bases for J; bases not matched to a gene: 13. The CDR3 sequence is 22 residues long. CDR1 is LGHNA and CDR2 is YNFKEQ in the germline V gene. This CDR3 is CASSQERGGLAGGFTSTDTQYF. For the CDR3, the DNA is TGTGCCAGCAGCCAAGAAAGGGGCGGACTAGCGGGAGGGTTTACTAGCACAGATACGCAGTATTTT.

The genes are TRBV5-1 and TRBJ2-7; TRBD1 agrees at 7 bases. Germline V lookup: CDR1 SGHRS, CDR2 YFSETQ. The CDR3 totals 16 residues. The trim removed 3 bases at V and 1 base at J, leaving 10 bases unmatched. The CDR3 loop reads CASSSKQGKFSYEQYF. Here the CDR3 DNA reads TGCGCCAGCAGCTCGAAACAGGGGAAGTTTTCCTACGAGCAGTACTTC.

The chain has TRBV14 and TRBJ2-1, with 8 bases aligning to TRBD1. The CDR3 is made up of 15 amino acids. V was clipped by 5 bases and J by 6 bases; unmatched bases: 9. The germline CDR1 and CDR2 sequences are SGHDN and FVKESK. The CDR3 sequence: CASSTRTGPANEQFF. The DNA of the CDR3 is TGTGCCAGCAGCACTCGGACAGGGCCTGCCAATGAGCAGTTCTTC.

The CDR3 bases are TGTGCCAGCTCACTAGAGAAAGATACGCAGTATTTT. Protein product: CASSLEKDTQYF. The V gene is TRBV18, the J gene TRBJ2-3; D unclear. The V gene lost 4 bases and the J gene lost 5 bases, with 7 bases spanning the gap. Per the germline V gene, CDR1 is KGHSH and CDR2 is LQKENI. CDR3 length equals 12 residues.

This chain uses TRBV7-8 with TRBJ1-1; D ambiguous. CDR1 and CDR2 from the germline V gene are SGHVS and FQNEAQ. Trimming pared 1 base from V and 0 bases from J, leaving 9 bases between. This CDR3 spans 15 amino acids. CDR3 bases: TGTGCCAGCAGCTTAGTTTCCAGGTTGAACACTGAAGCTTTCTTT. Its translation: CASSLVSRLNTEAFF.

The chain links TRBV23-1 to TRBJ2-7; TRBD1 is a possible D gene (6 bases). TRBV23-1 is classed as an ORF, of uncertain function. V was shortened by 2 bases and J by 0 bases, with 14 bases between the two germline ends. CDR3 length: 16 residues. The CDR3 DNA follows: TGCGCCAGCAGTCAAATTGGGGACACCTACTCCTACGAGCAGTACTTC. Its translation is CASSQIGDTYSYEQYF.

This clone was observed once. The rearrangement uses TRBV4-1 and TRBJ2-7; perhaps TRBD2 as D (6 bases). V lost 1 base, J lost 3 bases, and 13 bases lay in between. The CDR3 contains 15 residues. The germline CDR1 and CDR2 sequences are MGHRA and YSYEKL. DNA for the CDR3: TGCGCCAGCAGCCAAGTAGTCGGGGAGGTCTACGAGCAGTACTTC. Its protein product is CASSQVVGEVYEQYF.

CDR3 protein: CASSPVERMYNEQFF. The CDR3 nucleotides are TGTGCCAGCAGCCCCGTAGAGCGAATGTACAATGAGCAGTTCTTC. The rearrangement joins TRBV7-9 to TRBJ2-1, with D uncertain. The ends were cut back, 5 bases at V and 4 bases at J, with 15 bases in the middle. CDR3 length equals 15 residues. Germline V gene sequence: CDR1 SEHNR, CDR2 FQNEAQ (reference sequence).

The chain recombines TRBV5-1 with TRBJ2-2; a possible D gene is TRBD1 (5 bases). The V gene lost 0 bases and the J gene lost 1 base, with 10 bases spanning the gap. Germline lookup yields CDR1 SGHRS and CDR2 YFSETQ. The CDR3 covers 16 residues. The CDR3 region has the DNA TGCGCCAGCAGCTTGGATTTACAGGAGAACACCGGGGAGCTGTTTTTT. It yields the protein CASSLDLQENTGELFF.

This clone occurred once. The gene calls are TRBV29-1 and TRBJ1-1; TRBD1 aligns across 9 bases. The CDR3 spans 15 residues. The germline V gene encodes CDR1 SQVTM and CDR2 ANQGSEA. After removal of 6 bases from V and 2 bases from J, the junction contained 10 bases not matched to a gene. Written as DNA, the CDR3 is TGCAGCGTAAGCGCCTGGGACAGGGCAAACACTGAAGCTTTCTTT. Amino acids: CSVSAWDRANTEAFF.

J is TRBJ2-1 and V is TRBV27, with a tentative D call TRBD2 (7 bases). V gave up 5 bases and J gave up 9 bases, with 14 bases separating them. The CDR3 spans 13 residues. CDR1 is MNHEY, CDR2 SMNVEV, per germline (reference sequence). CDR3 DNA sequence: TGTGCCAGCAGTCCCCAAGGGGGGGTTGAGCAGTTCTTC. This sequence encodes CASSPQGGVEQFF.

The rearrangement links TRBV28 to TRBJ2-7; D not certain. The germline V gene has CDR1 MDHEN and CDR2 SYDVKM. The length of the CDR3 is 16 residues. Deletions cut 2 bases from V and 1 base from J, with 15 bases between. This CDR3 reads CASSLIAASNSYEQYF. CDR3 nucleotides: TGTGCCAGCAGTTTAATAGCAGCAAGTAATTCCTACGAGCAGTACTTC.

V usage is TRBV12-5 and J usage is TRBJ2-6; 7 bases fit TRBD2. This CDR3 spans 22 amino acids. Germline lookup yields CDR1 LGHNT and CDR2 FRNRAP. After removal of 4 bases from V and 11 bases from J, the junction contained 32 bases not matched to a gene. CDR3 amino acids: CASGYLVGGTLTEETDGHVLTF. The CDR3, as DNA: TGTGCTAGTGGTTATTTGGTGGGGGGGACTCTTACCGAAGAAACGGACGGCCACGTCCTGACTTTC.

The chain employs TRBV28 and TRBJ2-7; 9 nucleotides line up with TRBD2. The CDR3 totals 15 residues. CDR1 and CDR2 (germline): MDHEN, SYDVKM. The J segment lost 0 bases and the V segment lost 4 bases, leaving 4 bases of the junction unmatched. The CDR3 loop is CASSYGSGSSYEQYF. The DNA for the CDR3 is TGTGCCAGCAGTTACGGTAGCGGGAGCTCCTACGAGCAGTACTTC.

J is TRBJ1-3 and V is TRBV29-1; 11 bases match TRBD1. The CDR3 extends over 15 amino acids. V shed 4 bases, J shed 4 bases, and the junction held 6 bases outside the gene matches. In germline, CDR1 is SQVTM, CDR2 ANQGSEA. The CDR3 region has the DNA TGCAGCGTTGGGGGGACAGGGGGTTTGGGAAACACCATATATTTT. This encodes CSVGGTGGLGNTIYF.

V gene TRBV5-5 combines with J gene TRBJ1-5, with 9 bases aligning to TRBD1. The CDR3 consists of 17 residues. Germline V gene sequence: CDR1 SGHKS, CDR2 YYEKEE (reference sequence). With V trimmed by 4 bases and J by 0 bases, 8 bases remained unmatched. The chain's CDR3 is CASSRGTGLYSNQPQHF. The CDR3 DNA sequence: TGTGCCAGCAGCCGTGGGACAGGGCTCTATAGCAATCAGCCCCAGCATTTT.

The CDR3 spells CASSQFSGDSVSQFF. CDR3 DNA: TGTGCCAGCAGCCAATTCTCGGGGGATTCGGTATCGCAGTTCTTC. This chain uses TRBV4-2 with TRBJ2-1; D is possibly TRBD2 (6 bases). Germline-derived CDR1 and CDR2 are LGHNA and YNFKEQ. The ends were cut back, 2 bases at V and 12 bases at J, with 20 bases in the middle. This CDR3 region has 15 residues.

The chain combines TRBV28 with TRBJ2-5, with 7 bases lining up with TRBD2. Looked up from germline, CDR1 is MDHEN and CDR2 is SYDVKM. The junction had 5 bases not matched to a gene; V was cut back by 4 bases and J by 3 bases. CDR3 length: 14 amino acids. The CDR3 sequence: CASSSGLGEETQYF. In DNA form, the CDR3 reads TGTGCCAGCAGTTCTGGACTAGGGGAAGAGACCCAGTACTTC.

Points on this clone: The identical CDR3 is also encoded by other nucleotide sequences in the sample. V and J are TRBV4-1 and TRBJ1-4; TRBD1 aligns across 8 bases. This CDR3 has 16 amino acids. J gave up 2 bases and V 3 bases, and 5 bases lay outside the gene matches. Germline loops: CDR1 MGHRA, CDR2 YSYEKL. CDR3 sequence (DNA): TGCGCCAGCAGCCAGGGACGACAGGGGACTAATGAAAAACTGTTTTTT. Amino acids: CASSQGRQGTNEKLFF.

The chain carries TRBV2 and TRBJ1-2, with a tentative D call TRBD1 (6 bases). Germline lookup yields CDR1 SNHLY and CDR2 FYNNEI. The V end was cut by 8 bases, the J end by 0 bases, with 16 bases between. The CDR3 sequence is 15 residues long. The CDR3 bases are TGTGCCAGCGGAGGACAGCAAACCTCTAACTATGGCTACACCTTC. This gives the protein CASGGQQTSNYGYTF.

CDR3 nucleotide sequence: TGTGCCAGCAGTTTCCTAACCTCCGGGACTAGCGGGAGGGTAGGGACCCAGTACTTC. This translates into CASSFLTSGTSGRVGTQYF. This chain connects TRBV28 to TRBJ2-5; 16 bases are a match to TRBD2. Losses at the gene ends were 3 bases for V and 7 bases for J; bases not matched to a gene: 14. From germline, CDR1 is MDHEN and CDR2 SYDVKM. The CDR3 is 19 residues long.

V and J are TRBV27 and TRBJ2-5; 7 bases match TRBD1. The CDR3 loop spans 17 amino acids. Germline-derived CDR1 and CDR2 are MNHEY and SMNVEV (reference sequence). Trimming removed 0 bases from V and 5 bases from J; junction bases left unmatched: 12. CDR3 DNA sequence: TGTGCCAGCAGTTTATCGAGGTGGGACAGCCTGGGCGAGACCCAGTACTTC. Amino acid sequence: CASSLSRWDSLGETQYF.

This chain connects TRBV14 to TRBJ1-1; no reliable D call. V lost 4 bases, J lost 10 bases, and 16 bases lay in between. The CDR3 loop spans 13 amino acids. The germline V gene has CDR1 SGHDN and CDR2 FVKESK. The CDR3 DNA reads TGTGCCAGCAGCCCCCGGGGAGGTTTTGGAGCTTTCTTT. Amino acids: CASSPRGGFGAFF.

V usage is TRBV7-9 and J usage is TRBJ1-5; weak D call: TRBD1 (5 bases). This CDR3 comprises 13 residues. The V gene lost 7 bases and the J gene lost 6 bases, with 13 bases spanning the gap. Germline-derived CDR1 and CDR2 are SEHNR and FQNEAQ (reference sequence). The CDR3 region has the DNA TGTGCCAGCACTAGGGGTTCAGGTCAGCCCCAGCATTTT. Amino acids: CASTRGSGQPQHF.

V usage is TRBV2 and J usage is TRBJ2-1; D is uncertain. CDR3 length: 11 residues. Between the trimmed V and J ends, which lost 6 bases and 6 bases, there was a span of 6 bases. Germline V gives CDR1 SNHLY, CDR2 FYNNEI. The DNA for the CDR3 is TGTGCCAGCAGCGCCGGCAATGAGCAGTTCTTC. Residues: CASSAGNEQFF.